The clone carrying this T cell receptor (beta chain) was detected only a few times. The sample comes from a study of blood T cells in healthy people across ages. A second PCR of about 7 to 11 cycles used a sample-barcoded 5' primer and a J-beta primer mix. MiXCR, applied by TCRdb to the 5' RACE reads, yields one record per CDR3 protein. This table holds 750,000 or so distinct CDR3 sequences, roughly 25% found once. These data were also reused for a study on T cells of mothers and their children.

The source of this sequence is a boy between 10 and 17 years old in good health. The sequenced sample was blood.

The chain's CDR3 is CSAAPAEVEAFF. The CDR3 bases are TGCAGTGCAGCTCCGGCAGAGGTGGAAGCTTTCTTT. The J gene is TRBJ1-1, the V gene TRBV20-1; D is undetermined. Per germline, CDR1 DFQATT and CDR2 SNEGSKA (reference sequence). This CDR3 is built from 12 residues. The V and J ends lost 6 bases and 8 bases respectively, with 16 bases between them.